Below, 10 T cell receptor beta chains from the same sample are listed, as sequenced in a study of blood T cell repertoires in COVID-19. The protocol was immunoSEQ multiplex PCR, while the TCRdb copy is restricted to in-frame clones and leaves out a portion. The repertoire consists of some 190,000 clones, with roughly 80% occurring once and the leading ten covering 6% to 8.5%. The sample was peripheral blood. These receptors came from a man between 60 and 75 years old with acute or convalescent COVID-19.

The V call is TRBV30, the J call TRBJ2-1, with 7 bases matching TRBD1. CDR3 length equals 12 residues. After removal of 1 base from V and 10 bases from J, the junction contained 4 bases not matched to a gene. Looked up from germline, CDR1 is GTSNPN and CDR2 is SVGIG (reference sequence). The CDR3 protein is CAWSAQGVEQFF. CDR3 bases: TGTGCCTGGAGTGCCCAGGGGGTAGAGCAGTTCTTC.

The V call is TRBV7-9, the J call TRBJ1-2; D is undetermined. Germline CDR1 reads SEHNR; CDR2 reads FQNEAQ (reference sequence). Deletions cut 0 bases from V and 6 bases from J, with 17 bases between. This CDR3 has 16 amino acids. CDR3 region: CASSLAVAADVDGYTF. CDR3 nucleotide sequence: TGTGCCAGCAGCTTAGCCGTTGCGGCAGACGTAGATGGCTACACCTTC.

V is TRBV4-2 and J is TRBJ1-1; 7 bases map to TRBD1. Germline V gene sequence: CDR1 LGHNA, CDR2 YNFKEQ. The junction had 3 bases not matched to a gene; V was cut back by 1 base and J by 1 base. This CDR3 has 15 amino acids. The CDR3 sequence is CASSQGGQTNTEAFF. CDR3 nucleotides: TGTGCCAGCAGCCAAGGGGGACAGACGAACACTGAAGCTTTCTTT.

This clone has only a few counts. The CDR3 region is CATSRDDAGLHTGELFF. The CDR3 coding sequence is TGTGCCACCAGCAGAGATGATGCAGGACTCCACACCGGGGAGCTGTTTTTT. The chain employs TRBV15 and TRBJ2-2, with D possibly matching TRBD2 (5 bases). With 0 bases removed from V and 3 bases from J, the gap between germline ends came to 14 bases. The V gene's germline CDR1 is LNHNV and CDR2 YYDKDF (reference sequence). The CDR3 is made up of 17 amino acids. Full variable domain (missing parts from reference TRBV15 and TRBJ2-2): DAMVIQNPRYQVTQFGKPVTLSCSQTLNHNVMYWYQQKSSQAPKLLFHYYDKDFNNEADTPDNFQSRRPNTSFCFLDIRSPGLGDTAMYLCATSRDDAGLHTGELFFGEGSRLTVL.

The genes are TRBV11-2 and TRBJ2-7; 7 positions agree with TRBD2. Per germline, CDR1 SGHAT and CDR2 FQNNGV. The CDR3 is 14 residues long. Trimming cost V 2 bases and J 2 bases; bases outside gene matches: 3. The CDR3, as DNA: TGTGCCAGCAGCTTACTAGCGGAGACCTACGAGCAGTACTTC. This gives the protein CASSLLAETYEQYF.

This rearrangement joins TRBV24-1 to TRBJ2-1, with 10 bases matching TRBD2. V was pared by 9 bases and J by 7 bases, with 8 bases of the junction left unmatched. The germline V gene has CDR1 KGHDR and CDR2 SFDVKD. The CDR3 sequence is 14 residues long. The CDR3 DNA reads TGTGCCACCGCTGGGTGGACTAGCGGAAATGAGCAGTTCTTC. Translating it yields CATAGWTSGNEQFF.

The rearrangement joins TRBV6-6 to TRBJ2-1; D gene ambiguous. Deletions cut 5 bases from V and 8 bases from J, with 25 bases between. CDR1 MNHNY and CDR2 SVGAGI come from the germline V gene (reference sequence). The CDR3 has 17 residues. CDR3 region: CASSLPRSRLESDEQFF. The CDR3 nucleotides are TGTGCCAGCAGTCTCCCCCGTTCGCGACTGGAGAGCGATGAGCAGTTCTTC.

This clone has only one observation. J is TRBJ2-3 and V is TRBV7-3; 16 nucleotides agree with TRBD2. This CDR3 has 16 residues. The V and J ends lost 5 bases and 6 bases, in that order; junction bases with no gene match: 5. CDR1 and CDR2 from the germline V gene are SGHTA and FQGTGA. CDR3 protein: CASSLGTSGGADTQYF. DNA for the CDR3: TGTGCCAGCAGCCTCGGGACTAGCGGGGGGGCGGATACGCAGTATTTT.

The V and J genes are TRBV14 and TRBJ1-6; the D gene is possibly TRBD1 (5 bases). Germline V lookup: CDR1 SGHDN, CDR2 FVKESK. The germline V and J ends were trimmed by 3 bases and 9 bases, with 24 bases remaining between them. The CDR3 runs 18 residues. CDR3 protein: CASSHVGWGPGGISPLHF. The CDR3 nucleotides are TGTGCCAGCAGCCATGTAGGCTGGGGACCCGGGGGTATTTCACCCCTCCACTTT.

J is TRBJ2-1 and V is TRBV4-2, with 16 bases identical to TRBD2. With V trimmed by 4 bases and J by 12 bases, 12 bases remained unmatched. The CDR3 loop spans 17 amino acids. Germline lookup yields CDR1 LGHNA and CDR2 YNFKEQ. CDR3: CASSPLTGTSGGAMQFF. In DNA, the CDR3 is TGTGCCAGCAGCCCCCTGACCGGGACTAGCGGGGGGGCCATGCAGTTCTTC.